Reported below is one T cell receptor beta chain. Germline lookup yields CDR1 SQVTM and CDR2 ANQGSEA. Trimming removed 7 bases from V and 0 bases from J, with 7 bases in between. The CDR3 extends over 12 amino acids. These data come from a study of radiotherapy plus CTLA-4 blockade in lung cancer. Assay: immunoSEQ multiplex PCR; the TCRdb copy retains only in-frame clones and omits some. The sample consists of around 30,000 clones, roughly 70% of them appearing once. This chain connects TRBV29-1 to TRBJ2-4; D uncertain. The material was peripheral blood, obtained from a patient treated with radiotherapy plus ipilimumab. The TCR was taken from a human donor with non-small cell lung cancer that progressed on radiotherapy plus ipilimumab. CDR3 in DNA: TGCAGCGGAGAGGTAGCCAAAAACATTCAGTACTTC. It codes for CSGEVAKNIQYF.